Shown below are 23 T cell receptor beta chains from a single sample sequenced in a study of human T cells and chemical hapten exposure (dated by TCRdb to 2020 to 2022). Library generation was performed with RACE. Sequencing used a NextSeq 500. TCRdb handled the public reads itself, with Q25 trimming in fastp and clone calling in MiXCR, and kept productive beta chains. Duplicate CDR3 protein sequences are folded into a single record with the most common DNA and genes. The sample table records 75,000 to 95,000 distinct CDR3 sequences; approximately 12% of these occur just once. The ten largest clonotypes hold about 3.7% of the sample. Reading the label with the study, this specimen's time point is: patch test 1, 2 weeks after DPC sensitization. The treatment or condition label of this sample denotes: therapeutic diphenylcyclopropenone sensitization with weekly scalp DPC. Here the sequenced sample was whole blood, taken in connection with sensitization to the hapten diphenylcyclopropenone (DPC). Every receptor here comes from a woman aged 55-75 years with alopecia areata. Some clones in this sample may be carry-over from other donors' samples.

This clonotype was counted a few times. CDR3 sequence reads: CASSNRVGLQPQHF. DNA of the CDR3: TGTGCCAGTAGCAACAGGGTGGGTCTTCAGCCCCAGCATTTT. The chain carries TRBV19 and TRBJ1-5; D might be TRBD1 (6 bases). There are 14 residues in the CDR3. CDR1 and CDR2 from the germline V gene are LNHDA and SQIVND (reference sequence). The germline V and J ends were trimmed by 6 bases and 6 bases, with 15 bases remaining between them. The full variable domain, with the rest looked up from reference TRBV19 and TRBJ1-5, is DGGITQSPKYLFRKEGQNVTLSCEQNLNHDAMYWYRQDPGQGLRLIYYSQIVNDFQKGDIAEGYSVSREKKESFPLTVTSAQKNPTAFYLCASSNRVGLQPQHFGDGTRLSIL.

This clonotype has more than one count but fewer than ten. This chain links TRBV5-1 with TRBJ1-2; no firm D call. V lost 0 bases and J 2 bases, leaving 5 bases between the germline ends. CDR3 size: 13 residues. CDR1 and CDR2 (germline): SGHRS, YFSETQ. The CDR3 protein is CASSLELNYGYTF. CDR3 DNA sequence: TGCGCCAGCAGCTTGGAACTAAACTATGGCTACACCTTC.

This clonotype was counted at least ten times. This CDR3 is CASSAPAGDEAFF. The CDR3 DNA follows: TGTGCCAGCAGCGCCCCGGCAGGAGATGAAGCTTTCTTT. This rearrangement joins TRBV6-5 to TRBJ1-1; D not resolved. CDR3 length: 13 residues. Per germline, CDR1 MNHEY and CDR2 SVGAGI. V lost 6 bases, J lost 7 bases, and 15 bases lay in between.

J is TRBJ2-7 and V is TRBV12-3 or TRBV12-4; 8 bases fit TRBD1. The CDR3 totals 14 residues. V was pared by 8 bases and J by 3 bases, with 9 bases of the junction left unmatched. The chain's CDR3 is CASSFTGGGYEQYF. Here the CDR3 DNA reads TGTGCCAGCTCCTTTACAGGGGGAGGCTACGAGCAGTACTTC.

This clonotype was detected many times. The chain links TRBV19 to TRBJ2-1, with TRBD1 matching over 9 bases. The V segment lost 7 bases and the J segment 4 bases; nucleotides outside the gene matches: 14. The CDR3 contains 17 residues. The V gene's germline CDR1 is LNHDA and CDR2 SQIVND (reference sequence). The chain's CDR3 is CASNPRGTGTGYNEQFF. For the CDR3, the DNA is TGTGCCAGTAACCCTAGGGGAACCGGGACAGGGTACAATGAGCAGTTCTTC.

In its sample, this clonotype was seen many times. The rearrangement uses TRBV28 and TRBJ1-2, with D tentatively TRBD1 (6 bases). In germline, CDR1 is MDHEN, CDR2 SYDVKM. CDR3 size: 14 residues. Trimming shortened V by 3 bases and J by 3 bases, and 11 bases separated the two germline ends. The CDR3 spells CASSLDSLDYGYTF. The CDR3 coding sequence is TGTGCCAGCAGTTTGGACAGCCTCGACTATGGCTACACCTTC.

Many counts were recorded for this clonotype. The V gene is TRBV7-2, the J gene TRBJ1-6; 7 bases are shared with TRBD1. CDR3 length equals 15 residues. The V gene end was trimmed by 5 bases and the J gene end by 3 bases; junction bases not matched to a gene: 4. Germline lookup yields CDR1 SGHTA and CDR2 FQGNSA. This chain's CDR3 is CASSGTVGYNSPLHF. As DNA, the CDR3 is TGTGCCAGCAGCGGGACAGTCGGCTATAATTCACCCCTCCACTTT.

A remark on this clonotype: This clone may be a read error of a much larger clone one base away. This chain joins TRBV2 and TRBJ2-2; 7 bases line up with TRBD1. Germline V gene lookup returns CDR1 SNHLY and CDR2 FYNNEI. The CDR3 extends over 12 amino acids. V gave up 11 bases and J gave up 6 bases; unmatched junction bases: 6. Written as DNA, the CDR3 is TGTGCCCTCGGGGACAGCGCCGGGGAGCTGTTTTTT. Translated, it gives CALGDSAGELFF. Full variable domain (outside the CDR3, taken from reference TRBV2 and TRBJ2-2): EPEVTQTPSHQVTQMGQEVILRCVPISNHLYFYWYRQILGQKVEFLVSFYNNEISEKSEIFDDQFSVERPDGSNFTLKIRSTKLEDSAMYFCALGDSAGELFFGEGSRLTVL.

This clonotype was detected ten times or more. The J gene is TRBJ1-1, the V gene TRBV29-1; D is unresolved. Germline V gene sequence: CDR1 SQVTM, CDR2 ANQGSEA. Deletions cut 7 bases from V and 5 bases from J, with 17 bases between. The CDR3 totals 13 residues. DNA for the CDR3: TGCAGCGCTCTGGCCAACAGAGGTACTGAAGCTTTCTTT. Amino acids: CSALANRGTEAFF. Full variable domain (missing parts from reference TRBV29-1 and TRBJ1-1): SAVISQKPSRDICQRGTSLTIQCQVDSQVTMMFWYRQQPGQSLTLIATANQGSEATYESGFVIDKFPISRPNLTFSTLTVSNMSPEDSSIYLCSALANRGTEAFFGQGTRLTVV.

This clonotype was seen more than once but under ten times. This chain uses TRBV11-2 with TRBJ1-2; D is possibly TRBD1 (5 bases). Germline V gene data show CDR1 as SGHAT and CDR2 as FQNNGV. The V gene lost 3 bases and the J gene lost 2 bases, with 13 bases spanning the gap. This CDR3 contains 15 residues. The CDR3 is CASSLDRDVNYGYTF. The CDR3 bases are TGTGCCAGCAGCTTGGATAGGGACGTCAACTATGGCTACACCTTC.

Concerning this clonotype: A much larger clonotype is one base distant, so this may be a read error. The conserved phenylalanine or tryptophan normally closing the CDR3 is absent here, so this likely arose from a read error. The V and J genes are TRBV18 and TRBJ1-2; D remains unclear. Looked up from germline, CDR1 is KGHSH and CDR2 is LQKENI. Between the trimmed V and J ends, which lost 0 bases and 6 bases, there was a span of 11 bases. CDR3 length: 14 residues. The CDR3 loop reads CASSPPGTKHGYTL. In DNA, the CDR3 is TGTGCCAGCTCACCACCCGGAACTAAACATGGCTACACCCTC.

CDR3 in amino acids: CASSPSEGLYTEAFF. Written as DNA, the CDR3 is TGTGCCAGCTCACCCAGCGAAGGGTTATACACTGAAGCTTTCTTT. This chain joins TRBV18 and TRBJ1-1; D remains ambiguous. The ends were cut back, 3 bases at V and 3 bases at J, with 14 bases in the middle. Looked up from germline, CDR1 is KGHSH and CDR2 is LQKENI. The CDR3 covers 15 residues.

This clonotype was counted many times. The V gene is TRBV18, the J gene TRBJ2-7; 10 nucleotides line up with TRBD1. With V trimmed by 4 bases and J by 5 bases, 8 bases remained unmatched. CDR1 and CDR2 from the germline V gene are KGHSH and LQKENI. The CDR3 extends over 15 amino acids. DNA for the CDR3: TGTGCCAGCTCACTAAACCGGGACAGGGGCCACGAGCAGTACTTC. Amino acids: CASSLNRDRGHEQYF.

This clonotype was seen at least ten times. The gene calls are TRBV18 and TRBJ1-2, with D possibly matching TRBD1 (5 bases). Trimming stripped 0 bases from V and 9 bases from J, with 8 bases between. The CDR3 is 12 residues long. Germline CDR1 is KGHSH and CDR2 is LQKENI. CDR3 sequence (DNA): TGTGCCAGCTCACCACCGGGGGAGAGCTACACCTTC. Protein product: CASSPPGESYTF.

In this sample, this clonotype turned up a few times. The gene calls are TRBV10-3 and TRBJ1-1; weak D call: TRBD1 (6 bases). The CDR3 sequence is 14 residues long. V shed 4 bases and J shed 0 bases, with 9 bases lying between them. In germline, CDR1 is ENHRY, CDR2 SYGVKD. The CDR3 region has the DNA TGTGCCATCAGTGGAGGACAGATGAACACTGAAGCTTTCTTT. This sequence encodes CAISGGQMNTEAFF.

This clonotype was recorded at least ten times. The CDR3 loop reads CSVLQRETQYF. DNA for the CDR3: TGCAGCGTTCTACAAAGGGAGACCCAGTACTTC. The rearrangement joins TRBV29-1 to TRBJ2-5; D is unresolved. Trimming removed 5 bases from V and 5 bases from J, with 9 bases in between. The CDR3 runs to 11 residues. Germline assignment: CDR1 SQVTM and CDR2 ANQGSEA.

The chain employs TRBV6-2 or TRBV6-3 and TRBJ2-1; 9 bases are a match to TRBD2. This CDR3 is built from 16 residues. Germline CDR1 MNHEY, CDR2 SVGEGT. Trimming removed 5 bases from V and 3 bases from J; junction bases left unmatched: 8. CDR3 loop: CASSPPGRGGYNEQFF. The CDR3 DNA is TGTGCCAGCAGTCCACCTGGGCGGGGGGGCTACAATGAGCAGTTCTTC.

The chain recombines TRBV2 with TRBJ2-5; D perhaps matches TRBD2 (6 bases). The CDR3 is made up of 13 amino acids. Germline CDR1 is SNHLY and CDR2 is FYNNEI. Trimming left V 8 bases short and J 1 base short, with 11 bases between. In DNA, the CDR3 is TGTGCCAGCCTCCGGGAGCTCCAAGAGACCCAGTACTTC. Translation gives CASLRELQETQYF.

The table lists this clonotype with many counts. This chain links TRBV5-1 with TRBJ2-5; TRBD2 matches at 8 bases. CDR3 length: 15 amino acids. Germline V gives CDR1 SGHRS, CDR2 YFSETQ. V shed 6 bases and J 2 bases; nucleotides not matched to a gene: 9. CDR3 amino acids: CASNQGGTSQETQYF. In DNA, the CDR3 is TGCGCCAGCAACCAGGGAGGGACTAGTCAAGAGACCCAGTACTTC.

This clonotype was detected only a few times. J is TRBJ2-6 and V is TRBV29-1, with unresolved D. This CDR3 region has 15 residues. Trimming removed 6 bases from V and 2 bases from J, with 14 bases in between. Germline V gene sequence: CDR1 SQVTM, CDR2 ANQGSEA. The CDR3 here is CSVSGSTAGANVLTF. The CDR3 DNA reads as TGCAGCGTCTCCGGGTCCACAGCTGGGGCCAACGTCCTGACTTTC.

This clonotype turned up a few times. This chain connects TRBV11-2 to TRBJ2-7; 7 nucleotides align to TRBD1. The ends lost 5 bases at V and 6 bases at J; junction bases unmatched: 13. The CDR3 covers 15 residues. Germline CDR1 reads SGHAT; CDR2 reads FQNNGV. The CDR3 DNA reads TGTGCCAGCAGCCTGGGACAGTCCCCTACCGCCGAGCAGTACTTC. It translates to CASSLGQSPTAEQYF. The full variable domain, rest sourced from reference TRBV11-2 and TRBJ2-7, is EAGVAQSPRYKIIEKRQSVAFWCNPISGHATLYWYQQILGQGPKLLIQFQNNGVVDDSQLPKDRFSAERLKGVDSTLKIQPAKLEDSAVYLCASSLGQSPTAEQYFGPGTRLTVT.

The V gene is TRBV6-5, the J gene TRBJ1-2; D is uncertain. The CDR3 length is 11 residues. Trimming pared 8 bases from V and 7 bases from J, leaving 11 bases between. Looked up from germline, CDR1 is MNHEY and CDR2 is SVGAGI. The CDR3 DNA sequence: TGTGCCAGCCGGTCTGCGTTTGGCTACACCTTC. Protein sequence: CASRSAFGYTF.

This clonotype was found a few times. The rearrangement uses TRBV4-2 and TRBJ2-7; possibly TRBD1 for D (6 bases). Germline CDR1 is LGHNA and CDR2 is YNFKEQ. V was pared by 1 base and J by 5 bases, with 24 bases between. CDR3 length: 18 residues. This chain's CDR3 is CASSQVALTGLTSDEQYF. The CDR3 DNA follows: TGTGCCAGCAGCCAAGTCGCGCTAACAGGGTTAACTTCCGACGAGCAGTACTTC.